The T cell receptor beta chain under discussion was sequenced for a study of blood T cells in healthy people across ages. With a J-beta primer mix and a sample-barcoded 5' primer, a second PCR ran about 7 to 11 cycles. Using its own MiXCR run on the 5' RACE reads, TCRdb lists one record per CDR3 protein. The repertoire holds 1.5 million to 2 million distinct CDR3 sequences, with roughly 32% as singletons. Sample donors were healthy Caucasian individuals that came from Russia, aged roughly 6 to 100. The sample, 7.5 to 10 milliliters of peripheral blood, was drawn from each donor. Every sample yielded at least 6.5 million isolated PBMCs. Total RNA, at least 6 micrograms per sample, was extracted from PBMCs. Trimming pared 2 bases from V and 2 bases from J, leaving 9 bases between. This CDR3 contains 14 residues. Germline CDR1 MDHEN, CDR2 SYDVKM.

The receptor was derived from a woman in her 30s in good health. Sequencing input: blood. V and J are TRBV28 and TRBJ1-2; D remains ambiguous. The CDR3 DNA reads TGTGCCAGCAGTTTAATGCAAGGGAACTATGGCTACACCTTC. Encoded protein: CASSLMQGNYGYTF.